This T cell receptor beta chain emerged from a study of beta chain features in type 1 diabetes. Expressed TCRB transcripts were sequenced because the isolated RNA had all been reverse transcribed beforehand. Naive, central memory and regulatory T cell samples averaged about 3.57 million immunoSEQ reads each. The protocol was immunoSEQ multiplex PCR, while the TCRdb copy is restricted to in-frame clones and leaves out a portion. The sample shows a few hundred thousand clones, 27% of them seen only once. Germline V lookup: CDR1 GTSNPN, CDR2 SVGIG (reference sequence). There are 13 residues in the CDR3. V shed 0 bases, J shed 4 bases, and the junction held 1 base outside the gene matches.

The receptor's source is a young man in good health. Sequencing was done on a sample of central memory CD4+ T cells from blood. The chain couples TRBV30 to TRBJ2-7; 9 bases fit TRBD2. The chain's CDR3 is CAWSVGLAYEQYF. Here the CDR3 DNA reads TGTGCCTGGAGTGTAGGACTAGCGTACGAGCAGTACTTC.